Listed here are 3 T cell receptor beta chains from one sample, sequenced in a study of T cell repertoires in cytomegalovirus infection. MiXCR, run by TCRdb on the reads, gives a single entry per CDR3 protein. The data show around 750,000 distinct CDR3 sequences, around a third seen once. These receptors lack a known antigen. Sequences were derived from cultured CD8+ T cells from PBMCs, sampled from culture after CMV antigen stimulation. The receptors were gathered from a human donor in good health (CMV status not recorded). Some clones in this sample may be carry-over from other donors' samples.

This clonotype showed up just a few times. The chain is built from TRBV6-2 or TRBV6-3 and TRBJ2-4, with D unclear. CDR1 is MNHEY, CDR2 SVGEGT, per germline. V shed 0 bases and J shed 0 bases, with 12 bases lying between them. The CDR3 runs to 17 residues. CDR3 region: CASSYSTYTIAKNIQYF. In DNA form, the CDR3 reads TGTGCCAGCAGTTACTCGACCTATACTATAGCCAAAAACATTCAGTACTTC.

As regards this clonotype: Since a much larger clone is just one base distant, this may be a read error. The chain employs TRBV6-6 and TRBJ1-1; D may be TRBD1 (6 bases). The CDR3 is made up of 15 amino acids. Germline CDR1 MNHNY, CDR2 SVGAGI (reference sequence). The CDR3 region has the DNA TGTGCCAACAGTTACTTGGGGGGCACAGGCACTGAAGCTTTCTTT. Protein sequence: CANSYLGGTGTEAFF.

The rearrangement links TRBV7-2 to TRBJ2-7; 7 bases fit TRBD2. J gave up 2 bases and V 4 bases, and 5 bases lay outside the gene matches. Germline values: CDR1 SGHTA, CDR2 FQGNSA. The CDR3 spans 14 residues. CDR3 in DNA: TGTGCCAGCAGCTGGGGGGGGGGACCCTACGAGCAGTACGTC. This translates into CASSWGGGPYEQYV.